These 15 T cell receptor beta chains originate from one sample sequenced in a study of identical twins. One entry per CDR3 protein, called by TCRdb with MiXCR from the 5' RACE reads. The sample has about 530,000 distinct CDR3 sequences; 20% to 25% are singletons. The sample was also linked to a second study, of yellow fever vaccine responses in identical twins.

The sample consisted of CD4+ T cells sorted from blood. All receptors come from a woman between 18 and 29 years old in good health.

This clonotype has only a few counts. V is TRBV15 and J is TRBJ1-2, with D possibly being TRBD1 (5 bases). CDR3 size: 13 residues. The germline gives CDR1 LNHNV, CDR2 YYDKDF (reference sequence). Trimming pared 1 base from V and 8 bases from J, leaving 11 bases between. CDR3 bases: TGTGCCACCAGCAGAGTTGACAGCGGAGGCTACACCTTC. Translating it yields CATSRVDSGGYTF.

In this sample, this clonotype turned up a few times. The chain carries TRBV20-1 and TRBJ2-5; TRBD1 might be the D (6 bases). CDR1 is DFQATT, CDR2 SNEGSKA, per germline (reference sequence). The CDR3 length is 14 residues. V was trimmed by 0 bases and J by 4 bases, leaving 12 bases between them. The chain's CDR3 is CSAREYRALETQYF. CDR3 nucleotides: TGCAGTGCTAGAGAATACAGGGCTTTAGAGACCCAGTACTTC.

This clonotype was found many times. The J gene is TRBJ1-5, the V gene TRBV5-1; no clear D. CDR3 length: 14 amino acids. Germline V gene sequence: CDR1 SGHRS, CDR2 YFSETQ. Between the trimmed V and J ends, which lost 0 bases and 4 bases, there was a span of 8 bases. DNA for the CDR3: TGCGCCAGCAGCTTGGAAGGAGCTAATCAGCCCCAGCATTTT. As protein: CASSLEGANQPQHF. Complete variable domain (other parts from reference TRBV5-1 and TRBJ1-5): KAGVTQTPRYLIKTRGQQVTLSCSPISGHRSVSWYQQTPGQGLQFLFEYFSETQRNKGNFPGRFSGRQFSNSRSEMNVSTLELGDSALYLCASSLEGANQPQHFGDGTRLSIL.

The chain recombines TRBV3-1 with TRBJ2-3; no definite D call. The CDR3 spans 20 residues. Trimming stripped 0 bases from V and 0 bases from J, with 22 bases between. Germline CDR1 is LGHDT and CDR2 is YNNKEL (reference sequence). The CDR3 sequence: CASSQDWSSPWGPSTDTQYF. CDR3 nucleotide sequence: TGTGCCAGCAGCCAAGATTGGAGTAGTCCGTGGGGTCCTAGCACAGATACGCAGTATTTT.

This rearrangement joins TRBV12-3 or TRBV12-4 to TRBJ2-1, with D possibly being TRBD2 (5 bases). The CDR3 is 15 residues long. Trimming left V 8 bases short and J 5 bases short, with 19 bases between. CDR3 sequence reads: CASWVIEEGNNEQFF. CDR3 bases: TGTGCCAGCTGGGTTATAGAAGAGGGTAACAATGAGCAGTTCTTC.

The chain couples TRBV20-1 to TRBJ2-3; 8 bases fit TRBD2. The CDR3 spans 17 residues. Per the germline V gene, CDR1 is DFQATT and CDR2 is SNEGSKA (reference sequence). V dropped 1 base and J dropped 1; count of bases not matched to a gene: 10. The CDR3 region has the DNA TGCAGTGCTAGAGTCAAGCGGGGGAAGGGAGGCACAGATACGCAGTATTTT. It specifies CSARVKRGKGGTDTQYF.

Here the CDR3 reads CASSFREGGTEQFF. DNA for the CDR3: TGTGCCAGCAGTTTCCGGGAGGGGGGGACTGAGCAGTTCTTC. The chain carries TRBV12-3 or TRBV12-4 and TRBJ2-1; TRBD2 matches at 8 bases. Germline trimming cut 3 bases from V and 9 bases from J; bases unmatched to any gene: 7. The length of the CDR3 is 14 residues.

The CDR3 reads CASSSILELSVETQYF. CDR3 DNA sequence: TGTGCCAGCAGTTCCATTTTAGAACTGAGTGTGGAGACCCAGTACTTC. The chain recombines TRBV12-3 or TRBV12-4 with TRBJ2-5; unclear D gene. This CDR3 contains 16 residues. The V gene lost 4 bases and the J gene lost 5 bases, with 20 bases spanning the gap.

The chain has TRBV5-1 and TRBJ2-6; D call uncertain. CDR1 is SGHRS and CDR2 is YFSETQ in the germline V gene. V lost 4 bases, J lost 2 bases, and 10 bases lay in between. The CDR3 is 15 amino acids. CDR3 amino acids: CASSHDVAGANVLTF. In nucleotides, the CDR3 is TGCGCCAGCAGCCACGACGTCGCTGGGGCCAACGTCCTGACTTTC. Using reference TRBV5-1 and TRBJ2-6 for the parts outside the CDR3, the full variable domain is KAGVTQTPRYLIKTRGQQVTLSCSPISGHRSVSWYQQTPGQGLQFLFEYFSETQRNKGNFPGRFSGRQFSNSRSEMNVSTLELGDSALYLCASSHDVAGANVLTFGAGSRLTVL.

The genes are TRBV20-1 and TRBJ1-4; no clear D. The germline V and J ends were trimmed by 3 bases and 8 bases, with 13 bases remaining between them. This CDR3 has 13 residues. Germline V gene sequence: CDR1 DFQATT, CDR2 SNEGSKA (reference sequence). Written as DNA, the CDR3 is TGCAGTGCTAGCGTGTGGCACGACGAAAAACTGTTTTTT. This gives the protein CSASVWHDEKLFF.

Concerning this clonotype: The junction does not match germline at one end; this may be a read error. The rearrangement uses TRBV3-1 and TRBJ2-1; no clear D. CDR1 is LGHDT and CDR2 is YNNKEL in the germline V gene (reference sequence). The CDR3 consists of 11 residues. The CDR3 is CASSQGEPRTF. The CDR3 nucleotides read TGTGCCAGCAGCCAAGGTGAGCCCCGAACGTTC.

This clonotype was counted only a few times. The chain links TRBV6-5 to TRBJ1-6, with 10 bases identical to TRBD1. The CDR3 sequence is 15 residues long. Germline loops: CDR1 MNHEY, CDR2 SVGAGI. V was clipped by 2 bases and J by 10 bases; unmatched bases: 5. This CDR3 is CASSYGGQGYSPLHF. Here the CDR3 DNA reads TGTGCCAGCAGTTACGGGGGACAGGGGTACTCACCCCTCCACTTT.

This chain joins TRBV29-1 and TRBJ2-4; D not certain. Germline CDR1 reads SQVTM; CDR2 reads ANQGSEA. The CDR3 is 15 residues long. The germline V and J ends were trimmed by 4 bases and 1 base, with 14 bases remaining between them. The CDR3 bases are TGCAGCGTTGCGGTGGGATTTACGGCCAAAAACATTCAGTACTTC. Residues: CSVAVGFTAKNIQYF.

The chain joins TRBV6-5 to TRBJ1-5; D unclear. CDR1 and CDR2 (germline): MNHEY, SVGAGI. The CDR3 totals 13 residues. The germline V and J ends were trimmed by 4 bases and 7 bases, with 11 bases remaining between them. As DNA, the CDR3 is TGTGCCAGCAGTTCTAGGGAGTACCAGCCCCAGCATTTT. It encodes CASSSREYQPQHF.

This chain joins TRBV2 and TRBJ1-2; no firm D call. Germline CDR1 SNHLY, CDR2 FYNNEI. This CDR3 is built from 13 residues. Trimming took off 11 bases at V and 4 bases at J, with 17 bases between the two ends. The CDR3 DNA follows: TGTGCCCAGCGGAAGGACGGAGCCTATGGCTACACCTTC. Translation: CAQRKDGAYGYTF.